This T cell receptor beta chain was profiled in a study of T cells in narcolepsy. Study information: Donors had narcolepsy type 1 or type 2, or were healthy controls. Findings and caveats of the study: No autoreactive T cell clone sequences appeared in some memory CD4+ repertoires. Comparing one patient's CSF and blood CD4+ clonotypes highlighted HCRT- and TRIB2-specific autoreactive clonotypes.

Repertoires were generated with immunoSEQ multiplex PCR, while TCRdb's copy carries only in-frame clones and drops some. Among 25,000 to 35,000 clones, 79% were seen once, and the ten largest hold 6% to 7%. The V gene's germline CDR1 is SGHRS and CDR2 YFSETQ. This CDR3 has 14 residues. The ends lost 5 bases at V and 12 bases at J; junction bases unmatched: 15. In regard to this clone: Its antigen is currently unknown.

The source of this sequence is a human donor in good health. V and J are TRBV5-1 and TRBJ2-7; 9 bases line up with TRBD1. Sequencing used memory (CD45RA-) CD4+ T cells from blood. The CDR3 spells CASRAPDRGLKWYF. CDR3 DNA sequence: TGCGCCAGCAGGGCTCCGGACAGGGGATTAAAGTGGTACTTC.